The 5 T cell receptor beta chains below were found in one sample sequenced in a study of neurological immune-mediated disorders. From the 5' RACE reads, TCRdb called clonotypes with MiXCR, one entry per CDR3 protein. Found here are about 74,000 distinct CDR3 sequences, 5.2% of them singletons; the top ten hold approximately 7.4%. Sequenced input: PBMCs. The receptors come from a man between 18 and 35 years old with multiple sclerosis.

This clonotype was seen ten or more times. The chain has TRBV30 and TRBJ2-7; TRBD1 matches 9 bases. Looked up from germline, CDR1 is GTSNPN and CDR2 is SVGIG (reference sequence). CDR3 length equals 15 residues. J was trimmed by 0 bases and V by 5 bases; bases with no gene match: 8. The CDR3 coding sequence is TGTGCCTGGGCCGGGACAGGGAGAAGCTCCTACGAGCAGTACTTC. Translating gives CAWAGTGRSSYEQYF.

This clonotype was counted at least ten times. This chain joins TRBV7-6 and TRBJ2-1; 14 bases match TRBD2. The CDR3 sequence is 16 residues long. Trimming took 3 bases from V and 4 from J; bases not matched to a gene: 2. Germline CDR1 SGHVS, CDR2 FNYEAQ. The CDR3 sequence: CASSLTSGRGYNEQFF. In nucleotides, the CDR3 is TGTGCCAGCAGCTTGACTAGCGGGAGGGGGTACAATGAGCAGTTCTTC. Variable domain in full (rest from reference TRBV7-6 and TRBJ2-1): GAGVSQSPRYKVTKRGQDVALRCDPISGHVSLYWYRQALGQGPEFLTYFNYEAQQDKSGLPNDRFSAERPEGSISTLTIQRTEQRDSAMYRCASSLTSGRGYNEQFFGPGTRLTVL.

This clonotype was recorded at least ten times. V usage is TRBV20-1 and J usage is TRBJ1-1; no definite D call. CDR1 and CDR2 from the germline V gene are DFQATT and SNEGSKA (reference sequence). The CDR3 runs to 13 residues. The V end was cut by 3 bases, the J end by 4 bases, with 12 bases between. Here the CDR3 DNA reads TGCAGTGCTAGTCCGGGTTTCGGCACTGAAGCTTTCTTT. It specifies CSASPGFGTEAFF.

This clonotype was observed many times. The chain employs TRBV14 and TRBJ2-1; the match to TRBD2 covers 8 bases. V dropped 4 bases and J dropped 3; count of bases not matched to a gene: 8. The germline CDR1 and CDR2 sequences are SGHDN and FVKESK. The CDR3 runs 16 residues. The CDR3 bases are TGTGCCAGCAGCCTCCTGGGAGCGGGAGACTACAATGAGCAGTTCTTC. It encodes CASSLLGAGDYNEQFF.

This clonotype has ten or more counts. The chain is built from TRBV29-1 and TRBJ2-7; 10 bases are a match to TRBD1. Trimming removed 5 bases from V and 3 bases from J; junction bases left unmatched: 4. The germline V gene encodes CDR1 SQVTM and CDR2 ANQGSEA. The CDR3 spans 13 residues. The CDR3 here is CSVQGQGIYEQYF. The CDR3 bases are TGCAGCGTTCAGGGACAGGGGATCTACGAGCAGTACTTC.